Presented here are 8 T cell receptor beta chains from one specimen sequenced in a study of beta chain features in type 1 diabetes. Reverse transcription of all isolated RNA meant that expressed TCRB transcripts were sequenced. The repertoire was sequenced with immunoSEQ multiplex PCR; TCRdb's copy has only in-frame clones and lacks some. The repertoire has 200,000 to 300,000 clones, 27% of them found once; the top ten carry 3.5% to 4.5%. The specimen sequenced was central memory CD4+ T cells from blood. These receptors came from a man between 25 and 39 years old in good health.

The chain uses TRBV7-2 and TRBJ2-1; tentatively, D is TRBD2 (7 bases). The CDR3 is 16 amino acids. CDR1 is SGHTA, CDR2 FQGNSA, per germline. V was shortened by 0 bases and J by 3 bases, with 12 bases between the two germline ends. CDR3 in amino acids: CASSLAGGGNYNEQFF. CDR3 coding DNA: TGTGCCAGCAGCTTAGCAGGGGGAGGGAACTACAATGAGCAGTTCTTC.

CDR3 nucleotide sequence: TGTGCCAGCAGCTTAGGGCCGGCCCACAATGAGCAGTTCTTC. This encodes CASSLGPAHNEQFF. The gene calls are TRBV11-2 and TRBJ2-1; D gene ambiguous. V was shortened by 1 base and J by 5 bases, with 9 bases between the two germline ends. This CDR3 spans 14 amino acids. Germline assignment: CDR1 SGHAT and CDR2 FQNNGV.

For this clone: Additional DNA sequences in this sample encode the identical CDR3. The V gene is TRBV4-3, the J gene TRBJ2-2, with 9 bases fitting TRBD2. CDR1 and CDR2 (germline): LGHNA, YSLEER. CDR3 length equals 17 residues. Trimming took 0 bases from V and 5 from J; bases not matched to a gene: 7. CDR3 DNA sequence: TGCGCCAGCAGCCAAGAGCTCCTAGCGGGAAGGACCGGGGAGCTGTTTTTT. This sequence encodes CASSQELLAGRTGELFF.

This chain links TRBV2 with TRBJ1-3; possible D gene TRBD1, 6 bases. The CDR3 runs 14 residues. V lost 3 bases to trimming and J lost 2 bases, with 8 bases between them. The germline CDR1 and CDR2 sequences are SNHLY and FYNNEI. Written as DNA, the CDR3 is TGTGCCAGCAGTGATACAGGGCCTGGAAACACCATATATTTT. Translation: CASSDTGPGNTIYF.

This rearrangement joins TRBV5-1 to TRBJ2-1, with TRBD1 identical over 8 bases. The length of the CDR3 is 15 residues. Germline V gene data show CDR1 as SGHRS and CDR2 as YFSETQ. V lost 0 bases and J lost 2; bases outside the gene matches: 1. The CDR3 DNA reads TGCGCCAGCAGCTTGGAACAGGGGGCCTACAATGAGCAGTTCTTC. This codes for CASSLEQGAYNEQFF.

This clone came up many times. V and J are TRBV4-3 and TRBJ2-1; 11 nucleotides line up with TRBD2. Trimming cost V 8 bases and J 9 bases; bases outside gene matches: 12. The CDR3 spans 15 residues. The germline CDR1 and CDR2 sequences are LGHNA and YSLEER. In DNA, the CDR3 is TGCGCCAGCTCGGTCGGGGGACTAGCGGACCTTGAGCAGTTCTTC. This encodes CASSVGGLADLEQFF.

This clone is labeled as medium-sized. Other DNA sequences of this sample code for an identical CDR3. The chain carries TRBV7-7 and TRBJ2-5; D remains ambiguous. The V gene lost 1 base and the J gene lost 2 bases, with 11 bases spanning the gap. Germline V gene lookup returns CDR1 SSHAT and CDR2 FNYEAQ (reference sequence). This CDR3 is built from 15 residues. The CDR3 reads CASSLGRVWQETQYF. In DNA, the CDR3 is TGTGCCAGCAGCTTAGGAAGGGTTTGGCAAGAGACCCAGTACTTC.

CDR3: CGAGRAGETQYF. The CDR3 nucleotides read TGTGGGGCCGGGAGGGCCGGTGAGACCCAGTACTTC. The chain recombines TRBV25-1 with TRBJ2-5, with TRBD2 matching over 8 bases. The CDR3 extends over 12 amino acids. Germline V gene data show CDR1 as MGHDK and CDR2 as SYGVNS. Variable domain in full (rest from reference TRBV25-1 and TRBJ2-5): EADIYQTPRYLVIGTGKKITLECSQTMGHDKMYWYQQDPGMELHLIHYSYGVNSTEKGDLSSESTVSRIRTEHFPLTLESARPSHTSQYLCGAGRAGETQYFGPGTRLLVL.